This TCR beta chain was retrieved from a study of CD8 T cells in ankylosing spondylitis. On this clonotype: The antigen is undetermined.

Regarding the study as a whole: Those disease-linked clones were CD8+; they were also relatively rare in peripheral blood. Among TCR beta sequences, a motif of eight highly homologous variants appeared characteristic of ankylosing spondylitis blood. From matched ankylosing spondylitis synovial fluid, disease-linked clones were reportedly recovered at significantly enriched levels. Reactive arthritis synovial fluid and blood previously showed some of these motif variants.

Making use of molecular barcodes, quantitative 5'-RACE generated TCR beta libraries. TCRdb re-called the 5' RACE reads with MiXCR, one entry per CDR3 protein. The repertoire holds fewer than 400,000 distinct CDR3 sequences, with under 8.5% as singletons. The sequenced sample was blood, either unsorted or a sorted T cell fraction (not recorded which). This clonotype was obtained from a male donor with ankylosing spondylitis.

Here the CDR3 DNA reads TGTGCCAGCAGCAGCGGGAGCGGGCAGTTCTTC. Protein product: CASSSGSGQFF. The chain carries TRBV13 and TRBJ2-1; 8 bases agree with TRBD2. J was trimmed by 12 bases and V by 5 bases; bases with no gene match: 3. This CDR3 is 11 amino acids long. In germline, CDR1 is PRHDT, CDR2 FYEKMQ (reference sequence).